The 28 T cell receptor beta chains below were found in one sample sequenced in a study of T cell repertoires in cytomegalovirus infection. Which antigens these TCRs recognize remains unknown. TCRdb processed the reads anew with MiXCR; each CDR3 protein has one entry. The data contain about half a million distinct CDR3 sequences, 25% to 35% of them singletons. The input for sequencing was cultured PBMCs, taken from culture after CMV antigen stimulation. These receptors were collected from a human donor in good health (CMV status not recorded). Some clones in this sample may be carry-over from other donors' samples.

This chain connects TRBV6-2 or TRBV6-3 to TRBJ2-1; 8 nucleotides align to TRBD1. Trimming removed 5 bases from V and 7 bases from J; junction bases left unmatched: 10. Germline V CDR1 and CDR2: MNHEY, SVGEGT. The CDR3 has 15 amino acids. The CDR3 loop is CASSEWQGARNEQFF. Written as DNA, the CDR3 is TGTGCCAGCAGTGAGTGGCAGGGGGCGCGGAATGAGCAGTTCTTC.

The chain joins TRBV5-1 to TRBJ2-7; the D gene could be TRBD1 or TRBD2 (5 bases each). Between the trimmed V and J ends, which lost 4 bases and 2 bases, there was a span of 19 bases. CDR3 length: 16 amino acids. In germline, CDR1 is SGHRS, CDR2 YFSETQ. CDR3 DNA: TGCGCCAGCAGCCTCCGGGACCAATCGCCCACCTACGAGCAGTACTTC. Protein: CASSLRDQSPTYEQYF.

The chain combines TRBV3-1 with TRBJ1-1; a possible D gene is TRBD1 (5 bases). The ends were cut back, 1 base at V and 5 bases at J, with 14 bases in the middle. CDR3 length: 15 residues. In germline, CDR1 is LGHDT, CDR2 YNNKEL (reference sequence). The CDR3 here is CASSQAPLQVTEAFF. The DNA of the CDR3 is TGTGCCAGCAGCCAAGCACCACTACAGGTAACTGAAGCTTTCTTT.

The chain has TRBV11-2 and TRBJ2-4, with 8 bases fitting TRBD2. Germline-derived CDR1 and CDR2 are SGHAT and FQNNGV. The CDR3 totals 16 residues. V dropped 5 bases and J dropped 8; count of bases not matched to a gene: 14. The CDR3 sequence: CASSPLRSGGPDIQYF. For the CDR3, the DNA is TGTGCCAGCAGCCCACTCCGTTCGGGAGGGCCGGACATTCAGTACTTC.

DNA for the CDR3: TGTGCCAGCAGCTTAGCGCGGGGGAGCTCCTACGAGCAGTACTTC. Its protein product is CASSLARGSSYEQYF. This chain links TRBV7-6 with TRBJ2-7; 7 bases match TRBD2. This CDR3 has 15 residues. CDR1 SGHVS and CDR2 FNYEAQ come from the germline V gene. V lost 0 bases and J lost 0; bases outside the gene matches: 2.

This clonotype appeared once. The J gene is TRBJ1-1, the V gene TRBV4-3, with a possible D match to TRBD1 (5 bases). CDR1 is LGHNA and CDR2 is YSLEER in the germline V gene. Trimming cost V 0 bases and J 1 base, with 12 bases left between them. This CDR3 comprises 16 residues. CDR3 region: CASSQDEGSQNTEAFF. CDR3 coding DNA: TGCGCCAGCAGCCAAGATGAGGGGAGTCAGAACACTGAAGCTTTCTTT.

This clonotype was recorded a few times. V gene TRBV7-2 combines with J gene TRBJ2-1; 9 nucleotides agree with TRBD2. V gave up 3 bases and J gave up 0 bases; unmatched junction bases: 3. Looked up from germline, CDR1 is SGHTA and CDR2 is FQGNSA. The CDR3 covers 16 residues. The CDR3 DNA reads TGTGCCAGCAGCTTTATTAGCGGGAGCTCCTACAATGAGCAGTTCTTC. Amino acid sequence: CASSFISGSSYNEQFF.

Here the CDR3 reads CASSVGSSPVYGYTF. The CDR3 DNA follows: TGTGCCAGCAGCGTAGGGTCATCTCCCGTCTATGGCTACACCTTC. The gene calls are TRBV9 and TRBJ1-2, with D unresolved. The CDR3 consists of 15 residues. Germline values: CDR1 SGDLS, CDR2 YYNGEE. V lost 0 bases and J lost 4, with 13 bases in between.

This chain uses TRBV3-1 with TRBJ2-3, with D hard to call. CDR3 length equals 12 residues. The germline V gene has CDR1 LGHDT and CDR2 YNNKEL (reference sequence). Trimming left V 2 bases short and J 3 bases short, with 3 bases between. CDR3 sequence (DNA): TGTGCCAGCAGCCAATTAACAGATACGCAGTATTTT. Protein sequence: CASSQLTDTQYF.

In nucleotides, the CDR3 is TGCGCCAGCAGCTACAAGACAGGGACACACACAGATACGCAGTATTTT. It encodes CASSYKTGTHTDTQYF. J is TRBJ2-3 and V is TRBV5-1; 7 bases align to TRBD1. The germline CDR1 and CDR2 sequences are SGHRS and YFSETQ. With 3 bases clipped from V and 2 bases from J, the junction kept 9 bases outside the gene matches. This CDR3 spans 16 amino acids.

This clonotype was seen more than once but under ten times. This sequence joins TRBV7-6 and TRBJ1-5, with unresolved D. The CDR3 spans 14 residues. V was trimmed by 3 bases and J by 3 bases, leaving 9 bases between them. From germline, CDR1 is SGHVS and CDR2 FNYEAQ. The CDR3 loop reads CASSLEHNNQPQHF. DNA for the CDR3: TGTGCCAGCAGCTTGGAGCACAACAATCAGCCCCAGCATTTT.

This clonotype has a count of ten or more. The J gene is TRBJ1-5, the V gene TRBV6-5, with D unresolved. V lost 6 bases and J lost 0, with 9 bases in between. The CDR3 extends over 14 amino acids. Germline CDR1 and CDR2: MNHEY and SVGAGI. The CDR3 sequence is CASSGVNSNQPQHF. The CDR3 DNA is TGTGCCAGCAGCGGCGTCAATAGCAATCAGCCCCAGCATTTT.

This chain uses TRBV30 with TRBJ2-5; D remains unclear. Germline CDR1 and CDR2: GTSNPN and SVGIG (reference sequence). The CDR3 runs to 13 residues. The V and J ends lost 8 bases and 1 base respectively, with 14 bases between them. The DNA for the CDR3 is TGTGCCGGATCTCTGCCGGCCCAAGAGACCCAGTACTTC. It codes for CAGSLPAQETQYF.

J is TRBJ2-2 and V is TRBV24-1, with a weak D call TRBD2 (6 bases). The CDR3 is 20 residues long. Germline lookup yields CDR1 KGHDR and CDR2 SFDVKD. Trimming stripped 1 base from V and 1 base from J, with 21 bases between. In DNA, the CDR3 is TGTGCCACCAGTGATTTAGGAGGGAGCTCGGCCCCAATGAACACCGGGGAGCTGTTTTTT. Encoded protein: CATSDLGGSSAPMNTGELFF.

This clonotype has only a few counts. The chain employs TRBV19 and TRBJ2-1, with TRBD2 matching over 8 bases. Germline V lookup: CDR1 LNHDA, CDR2 SQIVND (reference sequence). The ends lost 2 bases at V and 5 bases at J; junction bases unmatched: 8. The CDR3 loop spans 16 amino acids. The CDR3, as DNA: TGTGCCAGTAGTATACAGCGGGAGCCGACAAACAATGAGCAGTTCTTC. Protein product: CASSIQREPTNNEQFF.

The chain carries TRBV28 and TRBJ2-6, with D perhaps TRBD2 (5 bases). Germline V gene sequence: CDR1 MDHEN, CDR2 SYDVKM. Trimming pared 6 bases from V and 2 bases from J, leaving 26 bases between. CDR3 length: 20 residues. CDR3 in DNA: TGTGCCAGCAGCTCCACCTCCCAGACTACTCTATCCCCTGGGGCCAACGTCCTGACTTTC. Its translation: CASSSTSQTTLSPGANVLTF.

This rearrangement joins TRBV28 to TRBJ2-7; TRBD1 might be the D (6 bases). The CDR3 has 14 residues. From germline, CDR1 is MDHEN and CDR2 SYDVKM. Trimming pared 3 bases from V and 4 bases from J, leaving 13 bases between. In DNA form, the CDR3 reads TGTGCCAGCAGTTTGCCGCAGGGGTGGTACGAGCAGTACTTC. Translation: CASSLPQGWYEQYF.

V is TRBV6-2 or TRBV6-3 and J is TRBJ2-5; TRBD2 agrees at 7 bases. V lost 2 bases and J lost 1; bases outside the gene matches: 10. The CDR3 sequence is 17 residues long. Per germline, CDR1 MNHEY and CDR2 SVGEGT. For the CDR3, the DNA is TGTGCCAGCAGTTACGGCTCCTGGTCGGGGGGCCAAGAGACCCAGTACTTC. The encoded protein is CASSYGSWSGGQETQYF.

The chain employs TRBV25-1 and TRBJ1-2; no clear D gene. The CDR3 has 13 residues. Per the germline V gene, CDR1 is MGHDK and CDR2 is SYGVNS. Trimming cost V 4 bases and J 3 bases, with 9 bases left between them. CDR3 sequence: CASSAASYYGYTF. CDR3 nucleotide sequence: TGTGCCAGCAGTGCCGCAAGCTACTATGGCTACACCTTC.

In its sample, this clonotype was seen a few times. V and J are TRBV18 and TRBJ2-7; D is unclear. Per germline, CDR1 KGHSH and CDR2 LQKENI. The CDR3 runs 14 residues. V lost 0 bases to trimming and J lost 6 bases, with 12 bases between them. CDR3 in amino acids: CASSPPHQSSEQYF. In nucleotides, the CDR3 is TGTGCCAGCTCACCACCGCACCAGTCTTCCGAGCAGTACTTC.

This clonotype was counted between two and nine times. The genes are TRBV6-1 and TRBJ1-5; D perhaps matches TRBD1 (5 bases). Germline-derived CDR1 and CDR2 are MNHNS and SASEGT. V was trimmed by 4 bases and J by 0 bases, leaving 16 bases between them. There are 17 residues in the CDR3. The CDR3 sequence: CASSAAEGSYSNQPQHF. The CDR3 nucleotides read TGTGCCAGCAGTGCGGCGGAGGGGTCTTATAGCAATCAGCCCCAGCATTTT.

The rearrangement links TRBV10-3 to TRBJ2-2; unclear D gene. Germline loops: CDR1 ENHRY, CDR2 SYGVKD. The CDR3 has 15 amino acids. V lost 6 bases and J 0 bases, leaving 11 bases between the germline ends. The CDR3 DNA reads as TGTGCCATCAGCTTATCCAGCGCGAACACCGGGGAGCTGTTTTTT. This sequence encodes CAISLSSANTGELFF.

The chain uses TRBV27 and TRBJ1-1, with 7 positions matching TRBD1. Trimming cost V 7 bases and J 3 bases; bases outside gene matches: 8. Looked up from germline, CDR1 is MNHEY and CDR2 is SMNVEV (reference sequence). CDR3 length: 14 amino acids. CDR3 sequence: CASTPGQRDTEAFF. DNA of the CDR3: TGTGCCAGCACTCCGGGACAGAGAGACACTGAAGCTTTCTTT.

There are a few counts of this clonotype. The chain links TRBV7-6 to TRBJ2-1, with 8 bases that match TRBD1. The CDR3 is 13 amino acids. Looked up from germline, CDR1 is SGHVS and CDR2 is FNYEAQ. After removal of 4 bases from V and 7 bases from J, the junction contained 3 bases not matched to a gene. The CDR3 reads CASSYRGSNEQFF. The CDR3 DNA sequence: TGTGCCAGCAGCTACAGGGGGTCAAATGAGCAGTTCTTC. The full variable domain, rest sourced from reference TRBV7-6 and TRBJ2-1, is GAGVSQSPRYKVTKRGQDVALRCDPISGHVSLYWYRQALGQGPEFLTYFNYEAQQDKSGLPNDRFSAERPEGSISTLTIQRTEQRDSAMYRCASSYRGSNEQFFGPGTRLTVL.

In the case of this clonotype: The DNA is left out, because the CDR3 cannot be placed on it with certainty; the CDR3 is given as TCRdb lists it. V gene TRBV7-5 combines with J gene TRBJ1-2; the table's D call of TRBD1 was not tested on the DNA. TRBV7-5 has pseudogene status. Inclusive of both ends, the CDR3 amounts to 13 amino acids. This CDR3 reads CISVPEPGYGYTF.

CDR3 in amino acids: CASSLGWAGNEQFF. CDR3 bases: TGTGCCAGCAGCTTAGGCTGGGCGGGCAATGAGCAGTTCTTC. The chain combines TRBV11-2 with TRBJ2-1; D may be TRBD2 (5 bases). Trimming stripped 1 base from V and 6 bases from J, with 10 bases between. The CDR3 has 14 residues. Germline V lookup: CDR1 SGHAT, CDR2 FQNNGV.

This clonotype has only a few counts. J is TRBJ2-7 and V is TRBV20-1; D possibly corresponds to TRBD1 (5 bases). The V end was cut by 5 bases, the J end by 1 base, with 18 bases between. The length of the CDR3 is 15 residues. The germline gives CDR1 DFQATT, CDR2 SNEGSKA (reference sequence). The CDR3 DNA sequence: TGCAGTGCTGCGCCCCTTTATAGGGGATCCTACGAGCAGTACTTC. This translates into CSAAPLYRGSYEQYF.

This clonotype was detected only a few times. This chain connects TRBV11-2 to TRBJ1-1; D is ambiguous. CDR1 is SGHAT and CDR2 is FQNNGV in the germline V gene. Trimming left V 7 bases short and J 1 base short, with 13 bases between. CDR3 length equals 14 residues. In DNA, the CDR3 is TGTGCCAGCATTGCAGGCCCAGGGAACACTGAAGCTTTCTTT. As protein: CASIAGPGNTEAFF.